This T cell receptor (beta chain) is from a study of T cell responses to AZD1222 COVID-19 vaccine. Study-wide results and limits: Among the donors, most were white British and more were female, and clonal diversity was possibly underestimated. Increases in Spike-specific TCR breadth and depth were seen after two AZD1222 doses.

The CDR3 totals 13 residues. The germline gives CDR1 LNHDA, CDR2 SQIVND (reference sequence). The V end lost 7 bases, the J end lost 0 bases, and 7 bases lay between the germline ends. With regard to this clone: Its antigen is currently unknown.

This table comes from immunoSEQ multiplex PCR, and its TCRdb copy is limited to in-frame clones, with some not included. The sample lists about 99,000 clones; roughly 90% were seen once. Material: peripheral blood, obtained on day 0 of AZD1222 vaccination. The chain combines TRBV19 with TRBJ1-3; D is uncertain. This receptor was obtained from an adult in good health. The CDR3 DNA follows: TGTGCCAGTAACACGGTCTCTGGAAACACCATATATTTT. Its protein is CASNTVSGNTIYF.